A single sample is the source of the 14 T cell receptor beta chains below, sequenced in a study of cytomegalovirus exposure and HLA in healthy donors. The PCR had 60 Vbeta and 13 Jbeta primers. Using immunoSEQ multiplex PCR, the repertoire was profiled, and TCRdb retains in-frame clones only, with some absent. Among 150,000 to 200,000 clones listed, around 80% were seen once. Specimen: PBMCs. The receptors were gathered from a male donor in good health and CMV-seronegative.

This sequence joins TRBV30 and TRBJ1-1; 9 positions agree with TRBD1. There are 13 residues in the CDR3. Per the germline V gene, CDR1 is GTSNPN and CDR2 is SVGIG (reference sequence). V was pared by 4 bases and J by 5 bases, with 5 bases of the junction left unmatched. The CDR3 sequence is CAWIRGQGTEAFF. DNA of the CDR3: TGTGCCTGGATCAGAGGACAGGGGACTGAAGCTTTCTTT. The complete variable domain, with remaining parts taken from reference TRBV30 and TRBJ1-1, reads SQTIHQWPATLVQPVGSPLSLECTVEGTSNPNLYWYRQAAGRGLQLLFYSVGIGQISSEVPQNLSASRPQDRQFILSSKKLLLSDSGFYLCAWIRGQGTEAFFGQGTRLTVV.

The J gene is TRBJ2-7, the V gene TRBV30, with a tentative D call TRBD2 (6 bases). The length of the CDR3 is 14 residues. The germline V gene encodes CDR1 GTSNPN and CDR2 SVGIG (reference sequence). Trimming cost V 0 bases and J 0 bases, with 9 bases left between them. In DNA, the CDR3 is TGTGCCTGGAGTGTAGGAGGGGACTCCTACGAGCAGTACTTC. Translation: CAWSVGGDSYEQYF.

V usage is TRBV2 and J usage is TRBJ1-2; TRBD1 matches at 7 bases. CDR3 size: 14 residues. The J segment lost 4 bases and the V segment lost 8 bases, leaving 10 bases of the junction unmatched. CDR1 is SNHLY and CDR2 is FYNNEI in the germline V gene. The CDR3 loop reads CASPITGEPYGYTF. In DNA form, the CDR3 reads TGTGCCAGCCCAATCACAGGGGAGCCCTATGGCTACACCTTC.

The gene calls are TRBV4-3 and TRBJ2-1; 11 nucleotides line up with TRBD2. V trimming: 4 bases; J trimming: 0 bases; junction bases outside the gene matches: 8. CDR3 length equals 18 residues. The V gene's germline CDR1 is LGHNA and CDR2 YSLEER. The CDR3 DNA sequence: TGCGCCAGCAGCCGCACTAGCGGGGGCCGAACCTCCTACAATGAGCAGTTCTTC. Amino acids: CASSRTSGGRTSYNEQFF.

V gene TRBV7-9 combines with J gene TRBJ2-7; 7 nucleotides line up with TRBD2. Germline lookup yields CDR1 SEHNR and CDR2 FQNEAQ (reference sequence). V lost 5 bases and J lost 0; bases outside the gene matches: 1. The length of the CDR3 is 13 residues. The chain's CDR3 is CASSGGDSYEQYF. The CDR3 nucleotides read TGTGCCAGCAGCGGGGGGGACTCCTACGAGCAGTACTTC.

The V gene is TRBV29-1, the J gene TRBJ2-2, with 8 bases lining up with TRBD2. The CDR3 extends over 17 amino acids. Germline CDR1 and CDR2: SQVTM and ANQGSEA. Trimming cost V 5 bases and J 5 bases; bases outside gene matches: 16. The CDR3 DNA reads TGCAGCGTTCCGGTCGGTAGCGGGGATTCAAGAACCGGGGAGCTGTTTTTT. Its protein product is CSVPVGSGDSRTGELFF.

The rearrangement joins TRBV10-2 to TRBJ2-7; 9 bases agree with TRBD1. V gave up 3 bases and J gave up 6 bases; unmatched junction bases: 12. This CDR3 is 16 amino acids long. Germline V gives CDR1 WSHSY, CDR2 SAAADI. Here the CDR3 reads CASSDIAGQGRSEQYF. CDR3 coding DNA: TGCGCCAGCAGTGACATCGCGGGACAGGGCCGGAGCGAGCAGTACTTC.

The genes are TRBV5-4 and TRBJ2-7, with D uncertain. Deletions cut 0 bases from V and 0 bases from J, with 7 bases between. Germline loops: CDR1 SGHNT, CDR2 YYREEE (reference sequence). This CDR3 region has 14 residues. The DNA for the CDR3 is TGTGCCAGCAGCTTGGGTCTAAGCTCCTACGAGCAGTACTTC. It encodes CASSLGLSSYEQYF.

The rearrangement links TRBV5-4 to TRBJ1-2; 7 positions agree with TRBD1. Germline values: CDR1 SGHNT, CDR2 YYREEE (reference sequence). The CDR3 loop spans 15 amino acids. Trimming cost V 2 bases and J 6 bases; bases outside gene matches: 10. The CDR3 spells CASSLKGAGGHGYTF. The CDR3 DNA reads TGTGCCAGCAGCTTAAAAGGAGCAGGGGGGCATGGCTACACCTTC.

The genes are TRBV18 and TRBJ2-7; 7 positions agree with TRBD1. The junction had 5 bases not matched to a gene; V was cut back by 0 bases and J by 3 bases. The CDR3 extends over 15 amino acids. The germline gives CDR1 KGHSH, CDR2 LQKENI. The DNA of the CDR3 is TGTGCCAGCTCACCACCGGTAGGACAGGTCTACGAGCAGTACTTC. Encoded protein: CASSPPVGQVYEQYF.

This clone was seen more than once but under ten times. This chain joins TRBV5-1 and TRBJ2-5; D unclear. The CDR3 is 13 amino acids. V lost 2 bases and J 2 bases, leaving 7 bases between the germline ends. Germline V gene sequence: CDR1 SGHRS, CDR2 YFSETQ. The CDR3 sequence: CASSLAHQETQYF. CDR3 in DNA: TGCGCCAGCAGCTTAGCGCATCAAGAGACCCAGTACTTC.

The chain combines TRBV10-3 with TRBJ2-1; D unresolved. Germline CDR1 reads ENHRY; CDR2 reads SYGVKD. The V end was cut by 4 bases, the J end by 10 bases, with 14 bases between. The CDR3 sequence is 13 residues long. The CDR3 DNA reads TGTGCCATCAGTGCGGTTGAGGCGGAGGAGCAGTTCTTC. This encodes CAISAVEAEEQFF.

V is TRBV18 and J is TRBJ2-1; 9 bases map to TRBD2. Germline V gene lookup returns CDR1 KGHSH and CDR2 LQKENI. V was clipped by 3 bases and J by 8 bases; unmatched bases: 14. The CDR3 runs 17 residues. This chain's CDR3 is CASSPGLRGGVLDEQFF. As DNA, the CDR3 is TGTGCCAGCTCACCTGGGCTGCGCGGGGGGGTCCTCGATGAGCAGTTCTTC. Together with reference TRBV18 and TRBJ2-1, the CDR3 gives the full variable domain: NAGVMQNPRHLVRRRGQEARLRCSPMKGHSHVYWYRQLPEEGLKFMVYLQKENIIDESGMPKERFSAEFPKEGPSILRIQQVVRGDSAAYFCASSPGLRGGVLDEQFFGPGTRLTVL.

The gene calls are TRBV5-1 and TRBJ2-6, with D uncertain. From germline, CDR1 is SGHRS and CDR2 YFSETQ. The CDR3 totals 18 residues. The ends were cut back, 0 bases at V and 0 bases at J, with 13 bases in the middle. DNA of the CDR3: TGCGCCAGCAGCTTGGCCGTAGGCGGCAGCTCTGGGGCCAACGTCCTGACTTTC. It translates to CASSLAVGGSSGANVLTF.